This T cell receptor beta chain was sequenced during a study of early T cells in non-severe SARS-CoV-2 infection. Looking at the study overall: Unsorted whole-blood RNA was sequenced in bulk, leaving chains unpaired.

This clonotype was detected many times. TCRdb reprocessed the 5' RACE reads via MiXCR and lists one record per CDR3 protein. This table holds around 40,000 distinct CDR3 sequences, about 5.8% found once. V was pared by 3 bases and J by 9 bases, with 6 bases between. The CDR3 is 11 residues long. This sequence was found in an adult who was a healthcare worker with PCR-confirmed SARS-CoV-2 infection or an uninfected control (not recorded which). The sequenced sample was whole blood. This chain links TRBV12-3 or TRBV12-4 with TRBJ2-1; D not certain. The CDR3 nucleotides are TGTGCCAGCAGTTTTGGGGTTGAGCAGTTCTTC. Translated, it gives CASSFGVEQFF.